These 14 T cell receptor beta chains were sequenced from one sample in a study of blood T cell repertoires in COVID-19. Using immunoSEQ multiplex PCR, the repertoire was profiled, and TCRdb retains in-frame clones only, with some absent. The top ten clones hold 8.5% to 10% of a sample with 230,000 or so clones, about four fifths of them seen once. The sequenced material came from peripheral blood. The receptors were gathered from a man between 35 and 55 years old with active or convalescent COVID-19.

The V and J genes are TRBV6-5 and TRBJ2-5; 7 nucleotides line up with TRBD1. The CDR3 runs 13 residues. CDR1 MNHEY and CDR2 SVGAGI come from the germline V gene. V shed 6 bases and J 2 bases; nucleotides not matched to a gene: 3. In DNA form, the CDR3 reads TGTGCCAGCAGAAGGGGGCTGCAAGAGACCCAGTACTTC. Translation gives CASRRGLQETQYF.

The gene calls are TRBV3-1 (or the pseudogene TRBV3-2) and TRBJ2-3, with D perhaps TRBD1 (5 bases). This CDR3 is 15 amino acids long. Germline V gives CDR1 LGHDT, CDR2 YNNKEL (reference sequence). V was shortened by 4 bases and J by 6 bases, with 17 bases between the two germline ends. CDR3 loop: CASSPVARGPDTQYF. CDR3 nucleotide sequence: TGTGCCAGCAGCCCTGTGGCAAGGGGCCCTGATACGCAGTATTTT.

The chain combines TRBV2 with TRBJ2-6, with 7 positions matching TRBD2. The CDR3 covers 16 residues. V lost 7 bases to trimming and J lost 4 bases; unmatched junction nucleotides: 10. Germline CDR1 and CDR2: SNHLY and FYNNEI. The CDR3 DNA follows: TGTGCCAGCATCGGAGGCGGGGGTCGGGGGGCCAACGTCCTGACTTTC. Encoded protein: CASIGGGGRGANVLTF.

The chain carries TRBV25-1 and TRBJ2-2; TRBD1 agrees at 9 bases. After removal of 6 bases from V and 5 bases from J, the junction contained 4 bases not matched to a gene. From germline, CDR1 is MGHDK and CDR2 SYGVNS. The CDR3 has 14 residues. CDR3 loop: CASRRTGETGELFF. DNA of the CDR3: TGTGCCAGCAGGCGGACAGGGGAGACCGGGGAGCTGTTTTTT.

Remarks on this clone: The same CDR3 arises from other DNA sequences in this sample as well. The V gene is TRBV7-6, the J gene TRBJ1-2, with D perhaps TRBD1 (5 bases). CDR1 is SGHVS and CDR2 is FNYEAQ in the germline V gene. The CDR3 is made up of 14 amino acids. Between the trimmed V and J ends, which lost 5 bases and 4 bases, there was a span of 14 bases. DNA for the CDR3: TGTGCCAGCAGCCCCGCTGGGGGAGGCTATGGCTACACCTTC. Its translation is CASSPAGGGYGYTF.

The rearrangement joins TRBV30 to TRBJ2-2; D perhaps matches TRBD2 (5 bases). Germline V gives CDR1 GTSNPN, CDR2 SVGIG (reference sequence). CDR3 length equals 14 residues. Trimming took 2 bases from V and 2 from J, leaving 9 bases between them. CDR3 DNA: TGTGCCTGGAGTTCGGGATTAAACACCGGGGAGCTGTTTTTT. Amino acids: CAWSSGLNTGELFF. Full variable domain (remainder filled in from reference TRBV30 and TRBJ2-2): SQTIHQWPATLVQPVGSPLSLECTVEGTSNPNLYWYRQAAGRGLQLLFYSVGIGQISSEVPQNLSASRPQDRQFILSSKKLLLSDSGFYLCAWSSGLNTGELFFGEGSRLTVL.

This clone was counted between two and nine times. CDR3 residues: CASSSGTGNQPQHF. The CDR3 nucleotides are TGCGCCAGCAGCTCCGGGACAGGGAATCAGCCCCAGCATTTT. The chain couples TRBV5-1 to TRBJ1-5, with 9 nucleotides matching TRBD1. Germline assignment: CDR1 SGHRS and CDR2 YFSETQ. The V and J ends lost 3 bases and 4 bases, in that order; junction bases with no gene match: 2. This CDR3 has 14 amino acids.

This clone has at least ten counts. The J gene is TRBJ2-7, the V gene TRBV4-1; tentatively, D is TRBD1 (5 bases). Trimming removed 4 bases from V and 3 bases from J, with 28 bases in between. In germline, CDR1 is MGHRA, CDR2 YSYEKL. The CDR3 contains 19 residues. The DNA of the CDR3 is TGCGCCAGCAGCCCAAAATGGGCCCAGGGCACCTCAAATTACTACGAGCAGTACTTC. Translation gives CASSPKWAQGTSNYYEQYF.

This clone is a singleton in its sample. The chain couples TRBV11-1 to TRBJ2-1; TRBD2 agrees at 7 bases. This CDR3 region has 17 residues. V lost 0 bases, J lost 2 bases, and 7 bases stayed unmatched. Germline lookup yields CDR1 SGHAT and CDR2 FQDESV (reference sequence). CDR3 loop: CASSLASTSVAYNEQFF. CDR3 DNA sequence: TGTGCCAGCAGCTTAGCCAGTACTAGCGTAGCCTACAATGAGCAGTTCTTC. Combining the CDR3 with reference TRBV11-1 and TRBJ2-1 gives the whole variable domain EAEVAQSPRYKITEKSQAVAFWCDPISGHATLYWYRQILGQGPELLVQFQDESVVDDSQLPKDRFSAERLKGVDSTLKIQPAELGDSAMYLCASSLASTSVAYNEQFFGPGTRLTVL.

This rearrangement joins TRBV6-6 to TRBJ1-2; maybe TRBD1 (6 bases). Germline V gene data show CDR1 as MNHNY and CDR2 as SVGAGI (reference sequence). There are 13 residues in the CDR3. V gave up 6 bases and J gave up 7 bases, with 15 bases separating them. The CDR3 DNA reads as TGTGCCAGCAGCCTCCGTCAGGGGTTTGGCTACACCTTC. This gives the protein CASSLRQGFGYTF.

This clone was detected only a few times. V and J are TRBV9 and TRBJ1-1, with 7 bases that match TRBD1. The CDR3 has 16 residues. V shed 0 bases, J shed 9 bases, and the junction held 14 bases outside the gene matches. The germline CDR1 and CDR2 sequences are SGDLS and YYNGEE. This chain's CDR3 is CASSVGPSTGMDQAFF. DNA of the CDR3: TGTGCCAGCAGCGTAGGACCCTCGACAGGGATGGATCAAGCTTTCTTT.

The chain has TRBV30 and TRBJ2-5; a weak D match, TRBD1 (6 bases). The ends were cut back, 0 bases at V and 7 bases at J, with 6 bases in the middle. The CDR3 runs 11 residues. The germline V gene has CDR1 GTSNPN and CDR2 SVGIG (reference sequence). In nucleotides, the CDR3 is TGTGCCTGGAGTGTACAGGGGACCCAGTACTTC. Its translation: CAWSVQGTQYF.

The CDR3 loop reads CAIKGSGGNMPTRQYF. Written as DNA, the CDR3 is TGTGCCATTAAAGGGAGCGGGGGCAACATGCCTACGAGGCAGTACTTC. The chain combines TRBV10-3 with TRBJ2-7; 8 bases map to TRBD2. The CDR3 extends over 16 amino acids. Germline CDR1 and CDR2: ENHRY and SYGVKD. V lost 9 bases, J lost 9 bases, and 22 bases stayed unmatched.

The V and J genes are TRBV24-1 and TRBJ1-5, with D possibly matching TRBD1 (6 bases). CDR1 and CDR2 from the germline V gene are KGHDR and SFDVKD. V lost 4 bases to trimming and J lost 3 bases, with 15 bases between them. There are 16 residues in the CDR3. The CDR3 region is CATSDTDSLFNQPQHF. DNA for the CDR3: TGTGCCACCAGTGACACGGACAGCTTGTTCAATCAGCCCCAGCATTTT.